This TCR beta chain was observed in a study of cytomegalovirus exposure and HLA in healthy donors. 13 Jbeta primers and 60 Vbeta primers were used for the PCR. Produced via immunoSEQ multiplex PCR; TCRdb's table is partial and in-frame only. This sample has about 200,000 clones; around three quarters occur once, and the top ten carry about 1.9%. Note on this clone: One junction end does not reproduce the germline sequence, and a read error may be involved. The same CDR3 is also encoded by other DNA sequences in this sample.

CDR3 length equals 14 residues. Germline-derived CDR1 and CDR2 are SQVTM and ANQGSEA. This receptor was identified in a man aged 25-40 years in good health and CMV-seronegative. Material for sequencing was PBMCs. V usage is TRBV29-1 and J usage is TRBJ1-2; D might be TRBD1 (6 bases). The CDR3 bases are TGCAGCGTTGAGATGGCGGGGGGGCTCTATGGTTACACCTTC. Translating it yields CSVEMAGGLYGYTF.